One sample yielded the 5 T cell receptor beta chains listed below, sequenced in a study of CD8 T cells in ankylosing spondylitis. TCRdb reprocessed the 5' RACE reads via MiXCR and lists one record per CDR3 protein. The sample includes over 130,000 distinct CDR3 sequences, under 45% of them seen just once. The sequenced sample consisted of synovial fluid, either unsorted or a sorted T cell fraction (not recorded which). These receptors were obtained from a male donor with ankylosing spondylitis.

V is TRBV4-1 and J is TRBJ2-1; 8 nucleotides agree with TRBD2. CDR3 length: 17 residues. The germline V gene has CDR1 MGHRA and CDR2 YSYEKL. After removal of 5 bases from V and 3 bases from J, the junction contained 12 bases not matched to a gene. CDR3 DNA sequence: TGCGCCAGCAGCAATGAGCGGGAGTACGGACACTACAATGAGCAGTTCTTC. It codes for CASSNEREYGHYNEQFF.

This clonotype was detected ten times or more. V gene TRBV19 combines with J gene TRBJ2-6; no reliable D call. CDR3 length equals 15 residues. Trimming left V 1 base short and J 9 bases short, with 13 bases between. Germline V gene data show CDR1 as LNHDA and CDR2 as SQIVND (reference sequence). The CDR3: CASSIVGGFGNVLTF. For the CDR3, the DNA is TGTGCCAGTAGTATAGTCGGCGGCTTCGGCAACGTCCTGACTTTC.

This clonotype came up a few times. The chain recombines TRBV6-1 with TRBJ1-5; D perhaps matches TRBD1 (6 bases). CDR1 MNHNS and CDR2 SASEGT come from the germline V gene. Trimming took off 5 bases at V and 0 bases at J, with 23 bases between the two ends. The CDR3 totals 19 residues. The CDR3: CASSPNRDTELYSNQPQHF. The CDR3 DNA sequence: TGTGCCAGCAGTCCCAACCGGGACACCGAGCTTTATAGCAATCAGCCCCAGCATTTT.

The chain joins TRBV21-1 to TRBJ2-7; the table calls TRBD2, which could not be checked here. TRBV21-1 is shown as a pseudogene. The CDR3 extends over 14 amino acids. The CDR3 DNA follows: TGTGCCAGCAGCTCTGGGACCTCCTACTACGAGCAGTACTTC. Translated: CASSSGTSYYEQYF.

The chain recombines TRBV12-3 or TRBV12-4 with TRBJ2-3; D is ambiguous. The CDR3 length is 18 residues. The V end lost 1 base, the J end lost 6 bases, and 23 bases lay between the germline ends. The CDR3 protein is CASSLVFAHGLFRDTQYF. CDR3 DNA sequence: TGTGCCAGCAGTTTAGTCTTCGCTCACGGCCTATTCCGGGATACGCAGTATTTT.